The 24 T cell receptor beta chains below come from one sample, sequenced in a study of a mutant IDH1 vaccine in newly diagnosed glioma. The time point: week 23, last vaccination. It was 300 ug of mutant IDH1 20-mer peptide that made up each vaccine dose, given with topical imiquimod. Antigens for these TCRs are unknown. Libraries were prepared by immunoSEQ multiplex PCR; TCRdb keeps only in-frame clonotypes and omits some of them. In the table there are about 81,000 clones, around 85% of which are singletons. Sample: PBMCs, taken from a glioma patient whose treatment included an IDH1 peptide vaccine. These TCRs come from a man aged 25 to 40 with glioma. Some clones in this sample may be carry-over from other donors' samples.

This chain connects TRBV5-4 to TRBJ2-1, with 10 bases matching TRBD2. Trimming cost V 0 bases and J 6 bases; bases outside gene matches: 6. Germline-derived CDR1 and CDR2 are SGHNT and YYREEE (reference sequence). CDR3 length equals 16 residues. The CDR3 bases are TGTGCCAGCAGCTTGGAAGCGGGGGGGCCAATCAATGAGCAGTTCTTC. Translated, it gives CASSLEAGGPINEQFF.

This clone was recorded only once. This chain links TRBV9 with TRBJ2-3; 8 bases line up with TRBD2. Trimming took 7 bases from V and 5 from J; bases not matched to a gene: 12. The CDR3 is 15 residues long. Germline CDR1 and CDR2: SGDLS and YYNGEE. CDR3 DNA sequence: TGTGCCAGCGGCCAAAGCGGGAGTTTCCGAGATACGCAGTATTTT. As protein: CASGQSGSFRDTQYF. The entire variable domain, with the rest obtained from reference TRBV9 and TRBJ2-3, is as follows: DSGVTQTPKHLITATGQRVTLRCSPRSGDLSVYWYQQSLDQGLQFLIQYYNGEERAKGNILERFSAQQFPDLHSELNLSSLELGDSALYFCASGQSGSFRDTQYFGPGTRLTVL.

This chain joins TRBV6-5 and TRBJ1-6; D not resolved. The CDR3 is 16 residues long. CDR1 and CDR2 (germline): MNHEY, SVGAGI. Trimming removed 2 bases at V and 9 bases at J, with 17 bases between. The CDR3 is CASSYARIIPGSPLHF. In DNA, the CDR3 is TGTGCCAGCAGTTACGCCCGAATTATCCCTGGTTCACCCCTCCACTTT.

This rearrangement joins TRBV5-1 to TRBJ2-2, with D perhaps matching TRBD1 (7 bases). Germline V lookup: CDR1 SGHRS, CDR2 YFSETQ. The CDR3 has 13 residues. The V and J ends lost 5 bases and 7 bases respectively, with 12 bases between them. CDR3 loop: CASRDREVGELFF. The CDR3 bases are TGCGCCAGCAGAGACAGGGAGGTCGGGGAGCTGTTTTTT.

This clone was seen more than once but under ten times. V is TRBV7-3 and J is TRBJ1-1, with 7 bases matching TRBD1. With 1 base clipped from V and 3 bases from J, the junction kept 2 bases outside the gene matches. The CDR3 has 14 amino acids. In germline, CDR1 is SGHTA, CDR2 FQGTGA. CDR3 loop: CASSLIGQDTEAFF. In nucleotides, the CDR3 is TGTGCCAGCAGCTTAATCGGACAGGACACTGAAGCTTTCTTT.

The J gene is TRBJ2-6, the V gene TRBV5-1, with D maybe TRBD1 (5 bases). The V gene lost 3 bases and the J gene lost 3 bases, with 10 bases spanning the gap. Germline CDR1 SGHRS, CDR2 YFSETQ. The CDR3 is made up of 15 amino acids. The CDR3 coding sequence is TGCGCCAGCAGCTCCCAGGGTGGTGGGGCCAACGTCCTGACTTTC. Amino acids: CASSSQGGGANVLTF. Full variable domain (rest looked up from reference TRBV5-1 and TRBJ2-6): KAGVTQTPRYLIKTRGQQVTLSCSPISGHRSVSWYQQTPGQGLQFLFEYFSETQRNKGNFPGRFSGRQFSNSRSEMNVSTLELGDSALYLCASSSQGGGANVLTFGAGSRLTVL.

The chain has TRBV19 and TRBJ2-3; TRBD2 might be the D (6 bases). From germline, CDR1 is LNHDA and CDR2 SQIVND (reference sequence). The CDR3 has 13 amino acids. Trimming took off 8 bases at V and 3 bases at J, with 12 bases between the two ends. The DNA for the CDR3 is TGTGCCAGTGAGGGGCGGGAAACAGATACGCAGTATTTT. Amino acid sequence: CASEGRETDTQYF.

The V and J genes are TRBV7-6 and TRBJ2-2; 7 nucleotides match TRBD2. With V trimmed by 1 base and J by 7 bases, 9 bases remained unmatched. The CDR3 has 16 residues. Germline CDR1 reads SGHVS; CDR2 reads FNYEAQ. CDR3: CASSLVSPGGVGELFF. The CDR3, as DNA: TGTGCCAGCAGCTTAGTATCCCCGGGGGGAGTCGGGGAGCTGTTTTTT. The whole variable domain, filled in from reference TRBV7-6 and TRBJ2-2, reads GAGVSQSPRYKVTKRGQDVALRCDPISGHVSLYWYRQALGQGPEFLTYFNYEAQQDKSGLPNDRFSAERPEGSISTLTIQRTEQRDSAMYRCASSLVSPGGVGELFFGEGSRLTVL.

The chain has TRBV2 and TRBJ2-2; 9 bases align to TRBD2. Germline-derived CDR1 and CDR2 are SNHLY and FYNNEI. Unmatched junction bases numbered 15, after V lost 6 bases and J lost 1 base. CDR3 length equals 19 residues. As DNA, the CDR3 is TGTGCCAGCAGCGTCCGGCTAGCGGGGACGAATGTGAACACCGGGGAGCTGTTTTTT. Translating gives CASSVRLAGTNVNTGELFF.

The CDR3 loop is CASTLGQGVTGELFF. The DNA of the CDR3 is TGTGCCAGCACCCTGGGACAGGGGGTCACCGGGGAGCTGTTTTTT. The rearrangement joins TRBV25-1 to TRBJ2-2; 11 nucleotides align to TRBD1. This CDR3 contains 15 residues. The ends lost 7 bases at V and 4 bases at J; junction bases unmatched: 5. Per germline, CDR1 MGHDK and CDR2 SYGVNS.

The CDR3 spells CASSEDRVYEQFF. For the CDR3, the DNA is TGTGCCAGCAGTGAGGACAGGGTGTATGAGCAGTTCTTC. The gene calls are TRBV2 and TRBJ2-1, with 8 nucleotides matching TRBD1. Per germline, CDR1 SNHLY and CDR2 FYNNEI. V shed 3 bases, J shed 8 bases, and the junction held 3 bases outside the gene matches. This CDR3 contains 13 residues.

CDR3: CASSYSTEPGNTIYF. The DNA of the CDR3 is TGTGCCAGCAGTTACTCGACTGAGCCTGGAAACACCATATATTTT. J is TRBJ1-3 and V is TRBV6-5; no clear D gene. V lost 0 bases and J lost 2, with 8 bases in between. This CDR3 spans 15 amino acids. Germline-derived CDR1 and CDR2 are MNHEY and SVGAGI.

The chain carries TRBV9 and TRBJ1-2, with 8 bases matching TRBD1. J gave up 8 bases and V 3 bases, and 6 bases lay outside the gene matches. The CDR3 is 13 amino acids. Germline-derived CDR1 and CDR2 are SGDLS and YYNGEE. CDR3 sequence (DNA): TGTGCCAGCAGCGCCGGGACAGGCCCAGGCTACACCTTC. Protein sequence: CASSAGTGPGYTF.

The chain recombines TRBV7-6 with TRBJ1-3; possible D gene TRBD1, 5 bases. Trimming took off 2 bases at V and 2 bases at J, with 19 bases between the two ends. Germline V gene data show CDR1 as SGHVS and CDR2 as FNYEAQ. The CDR3 is made up of 18 amino acids. CDR3 region: CASSLLGDAGGAGNTIYF. Here the CDR3 DNA reads TGTGCCAGCAGCTTACTAGGGGACGCAGGAGGGGCTGGAAACACCATATATTTT.

The count of this clone is one. This chain uses TRBV5-1 with TRBJ2-7; tentatively, D is TRBD1 (6 bases). The CDR3 consists of 14 residues. Germline V lookup: CDR1 SGHRS, CDR2 YFSETQ. V shed 4 bases and J shed 2 bases, with 13 bases lying between them. The CDR3 DNA sequence: TGCGCCAGCAGCCAGGGACACGGGGCCTACGAGCAGTACTTC. Amino acid sequence: CASSQGHGAYEQYF.

The chain recombines TRBV30 with TRBJ1-1; D not resolved. Germline V gene data show CDR1 as GTSNPN and CDR2 as SVGIG (reference sequence). Trimming took 1 base from V and 1 from J, leaving 10 bases between them. The CDR3 loop spans 14 amino acids. CDR3 loop: CAWSGPTRNTEAFF. In nucleotides, the CDR3 is TGTGCCTGGAGTGGCCCCACGCGGAACACTGAAGCTTTCTTT.

The rearrangement links TRBV10-1 to TRBJ1-1; D is possibly TRBD1 (6 bases). Germline lookup yields CDR1 WNHNN and CDR2 SYGVQD (reference sequence). Between the trimmed V and J ends, which lost 2 bases and 6 bases, there was a span of 13 bases. The CDR3 is made up of 14 amino acids. In nucleotides, the CDR3 is TGCGCCAGCAGTGAGGACAGGCCGAGGGCTGAAGCTTTCTTT. Residues: CASSEDRPRAEAFF.

V and J are TRBV2 and TRBJ2-1; D unclear. The CDR3 length is 14 residues. Trimming shortened V by 5 bases and J by 8 bases, and 16 bases separated the two germline ends. The germline V gene has CDR1 SNHLY and CDR2 FYNNEI. The CDR3 DNA reads as TGTGCCAGCAGTAACGTAAGGGCTTCGGATGAGCAGTTCTTC. Its translation is CASSNVRASDEQFF.

The CDR3 sequence: CASSQDGGLNFQPQHF. As DNA, the CDR3 is TGCGCCAGCAGCCAAGATGGTGGGCTGAATTTTCAGCCCCAGCATTTT. The V gene is TRBV4-1, the J gene TRBJ1-5, with D hard to call. The CDR3 is made up of 16 amino acids. V dropped 0 bases and J dropped 6 bases, with 15 bases sitting between them. Germline loops: CDR1 MGHRA, CDR2 YSYEKL.

The V gene is TRBV5-1, the J gene TRBJ2-3; unclear D gene. The CDR3 is 15 residues long. V gave up 1 base and J gave up 2 bases, with 11 bases separating them. Germline lookup yields CDR1 SGHRS and CDR2 YFSETQ. CDR3 in DNA: TGCGCCAGCAGCTTGTTCCCACGCCCCACAGATACGCAGTATTTT. It specifies CASSLFPRPTDTQYF.

This chain joins TRBV4-3 and TRBJ2-3; 13 positions match TRBD2. V trimming: 2 bases; J trimming: 6 bases; junction bases outside the gene matches: 5. In germline, CDR1 is LGHNA, CDR2 YSLEER. This CDR3 contains 16 residues. The CDR3 here is CASSQTPGLAGDTQYF. In nucleotides, the CDR3 is TGCGCCAGCAGCCAAACTCCGGGACTAGCGGGGGATACGCAGTATTTT.

The rearrangement links TRBV5-6 to TRBJ2-7, with 9 bases lining up with TRBD1. The V segment lost 4 bases and the J segment 2 bases; nucleotides outside the gene matches: 4. The CDR3 is made up of 14 amino acids. Looked up from germline, CDR1 is SGHDT and CDR2 is YYEEEE. CDR3 sequence reads: CASSRTGVAYEQYF. The CDR3 nucleotides are TGTGCCAGCAGCAGGACAGGGGTGGCCTACGAGCAGTACTTC.

The chain combines TRBV10-3 with TRBJ1-1; D not resolved. From germline, CDR1 is ENHRY and CDR2 SYGVKD. The CDR3 is 14 amino acids. V lost 6 bases to trimming and J lost 2 bases, with 13 bases between them. This chain's CDR3 is CAISLDSTNTEAFF. CDR3 nucleotide sequence: TGTGCCATCAGCCTCGATTCGACAAACACTGAAGCTTTCTTT.

This clone was counted a few times. V usage is TRBV29-1 and J usage is TRBJ1-3; the D is unclear. Per germline, CDR1 SQVTM and CDR2 ANQGSEA. Trimming took off 4 bases at V and 8 bases at J, with 9 bases between the two ends. The CDR3 totals 11 residues. The CDR3 sequence: CSVASPDTIYF. CDR3 nucleotides: TGCAGCGTTGCAAGTCCTGACACCATATATTTT.